This TCR beta chain originates from a study of T cells in localized non-small cell lung cancer. Study-level findings and limits: Tumor trailed uninvolved adjacent lung in T cell clonality, which peaked there. Sequencing, confined to only one tumor region, leaves heterogeneity possible. A denser population of T cells in blood accompanied longer overall survival.

This clone counts as medium-sized. As yet, its antigen is unknown. Researchers cut adjacent lung at least 2 cm from the tumor margin, and it showed no atypia. Germline V lookup: CDR1 SGHNT, CDR2 YENEEA. The CDR3 is 16 residues long. Trimming stripped 0 bases from V and 3 bases from J, with 12 bases between. The repertoire was sequenced with immunoSEQ multiplex PCR; TCRdb's copy has only in-frame clones and lacks some. The data contain roughly 1,200 clones, 15% to 20% of them singletons. The sequence was obtained from a male donor at least 60 years old with stage I lung adenocarcinoma. The chain carries TRBV11-3 and TRBJ2-1; possibly TRBD1 for D (6 bases). The specimen comprised normal lung tissue next to the tumor, sampled before any cancer treatment. The CDR3 sequence: CASSLDGAGVYNEQFF. CDR3 nucleotides: TGTGCCAGCAGCTTAGACGGGGCAGGGGTCTACAATGAGCAGTTCTTC.